The next 11 T cell receptor beta chains were all read from a single sample in a study of identifying expanded T cells in peripheral blood. Generated by immunoSEQ multiplex PCR, the TCRdb table keeps only in-frame clones and is missing some. The sample records approximately 120,000 clones, about 88% being singletons. Sequencing was carried out using blood. These receptors were taken from a person between 18 and 75 years old in good health.

This chain connects TRBV5-4 to TRBJ2-1, with 12 bases aligning to TRBD2. This CDR3 has 16 residues. V trimming: 3 bases; J trimming: 7 bases; junction bases outside the gene matches: 8. Germline V lookup: CDR1 SGHNT, CDR2 YYREEE (reference sequence). The CDR3: CASSSPSGGARNEQFF. The DNA of the CDR3 is TGTGCCAGCAGCTCCCCTAGCGGGGGGGCGAGGAATGAGCAGTTCTTC.

This chain links TRBV7-9 with TRBJ1-4; perhaps TRBD1 as D (5 bases). CDR1 is SEHNR, CDR2 FQNEAQ, per germline (reference sequence). V dropped 1 base and J dropped 5 bases, with 8 bases sitting between them. This CDR3 spans 14 amino acids. In DNA, the CDR3 is TGTGCCAGCAGCTTAGAGGGACGGAATGAAAAACTGTTTTTT. Its translation: CASSLEGRNEKLFF.

The CDR3 protein is CASSLYGMNTGELFF. CDR3 DNA: TGTGCCAGCAGTTTGTACGGGATGAACACCGGGGAGCTGTTTTTT. The genes are TRBV27 and TRBJ2-2, with D tentatively TRBD2 (5 bases). Deletions cut 3 bases from V and 1 base from J, with 9 bases between. Germline V CDR1 and CDR2: MNHEY, SMNVEV (reference sequence). This CDR3 has 15 residues.

The chain couples TRBV11-2 to TRBJ2-7; no firm D call. In germline, CDR1 is SGHAT, CDR2 FQNNGV. The CDR3 consists of 14 residues. V was pared by 1 base and J by 3 bases, with 10 bases between. The CDR3 DNA is TGTGCCAGCAGCTTAGTGGTCAGTCACTACGAGCAGTACTTC. This sequence encodes CASSLVVSHYEQYF. Variable domain in full (rest from reference TRBV11-2 and TRBJ2-7): EAGVAQSPRYKIIEKRQSVAFWCNPISGHATLYWYQQILGQGPKLLIQFQNNGVVDDSQLPKDRFSAERLKGVDSTLKIQPAKLEDSAVYLCASSLVVSHYEQYFGPGTRLTVT.

As to this clone: At the DNA level, this CDR3 is encoded by other sequences in the same sample as well. This chain uses TRBV5-1 with TRBJ1-5; no firm D call. This CDR3 is built from 13 residues. Trimming cost V 2 bases and J 5 bases, with 8 bases left between them. Germline assignment: CDR1 SGHRS and CDR2 YFSETQ. Here the CDR3 DNA reads TGCGCCAGCAGCTTAGCCGGTGATCAGCCCCAGCATTTT. It translates to CASSLAGDQPQHF.

This clone was observed a single time. The V and J genes are TRBV6-1 and TRBJ1-1; a weak D match, TRBD1 (6 bases). Germline V gene sequence: CDR1 MNHNS, CDR2 SASEGT. Trimming removed 1 base from V and 6 bases from J, with 12 bases in between. The length of the CDR3 is 14 residues. CDR3 loop: CASSEVQGNPEAFF. The CDR3 DNA follows: TGTGCCAGCAGTGAAGTACAGGGCAACCCTGAAGCTTTCTTT.

This rearrangement joins TRBV7-6 to TRBJ2-1; the D gene is possibly TRBD2 (6 bases). The germline CDR1 and CDR2 sequences are SGHVS and FNYEAQ. CDR3 length equals 14 residues. Trimming removed 5 bases from V and 5 bases from J, with 13 bases in between. For the CDR3, the DNA is TGTGCCAGCAGCAGACTAGTTAGAGACAATGAGCAGTTCTTC. Encoded protein: CASSRLVRDNEQFF.

V gene TRBV6-1 combines with J gene TRBJ1-1; D is unclear. Trimming took off 7 bases at V and 0 bases at J, with 15 bases between the two ends. The CDR3 has 15 amino acids. CDR1 and CDR2 from the germline V gene are MNHNS and SASEGT. This CDR3 reads CASTIDNRVNTEAFF. CDR3 sequence (DNA): TGTGCCAGCACTATAGATAATAGGGTGAACACTGAAGCTTTCTTT.

This rearrangement joins TRBV30 to TRBJ1-3; D gene ambiguous. The germline V gene has CDR1 GTSNPN and CDR2 SVGIG (reference sequence). The CDR3 is 12 amino acids. The ends were cut back, 7 bases at V and 0 bases at J, with 7 bases in the middle. CDR3 protein: CASRDSGNTIYF. DNA for the CDR3: TGTGCCTCACGGGACTCTGGAAACACCATATATTTT.

The chain has TRBV5-1 and TRBJ2-2; tentative D call: TRBD2 (6 bases). Germline-derived CDR1 and CDR2 are SGHRS and YFSETQ. The CDR3 extends over 15 amino acids. Trimming took off 3 bases at V and 0 bases at J, with 9 bases between the two ends. The CDR3 region is CASSWAGPNTGELFF. The CDR3 DNA follows: TGCGCCAGCAGCTGGGCGGGGCCGAACACCGGGGAGCTGTTTTTT.

The chain employs TRBV2 and TRBJ1-2, with D perhaps TRBD1 (5 bases). The germline gives CDR1 SNHLY, CDR2 FYNNEI. V shed 3 bases and J shed 5 bases, with 13 bases lying between them. This CDR3 is built from 14 residues. The CDR3 reads CASSEGGTVYGYTF. Written as DNA, the CDR3 is TGTGCCAGCAGTGAGGGGGGGACTGTTTATGGCTACACCTTC.